A selection of T cell receptor beta chains follows, all from one sample in a study of naive and memory T cell subsets. TCRdb re-called the UMI-ligation and nested PCR reads through MiXCR, storing one row per CDR3 protein. The sample has approximately 150,000 distinct CDR3 sequences; 22% are singletons. Sequenced material: naive CD4+ T cells from blood. The receptors here all came from a human donor in good health. The CDR3 runs from the conserved cysteine through the conserved F or W. Fields, in order: D gene, V gene, J gene, clone size, CDR3 DNA, CDR3 protein. The D gene is left open where the match is weak. Not all rows give a size; the values are once, few, many and, for expanded clones, a class.

-,TRBV12-3/TRBV12-4,TRBJ2-3,few,TGTGCCAGCAGCCCACAGGCAGATACGCAGTATTTT,CASSPQADTQYF
-,TRBV27,TRBJ1-1,-,TGTGCCAGCAGTAAACGGGAGAACACTGAAGCTTTCTTT,CASSKRENTEAFF
TRBD2,TRBV20-1,TRBJ2-7,-,TGCAGTGCTAGAGTCCTAGCGGGAGGGTCCTACGAGCAGTACTTC,CSARVLAGGSYEQYF
TRBD2,TRBV14,TRBJ2-3,-,TGTGCCAGCAGCGCGGGACTAGCGGGAGGAGATACGCAGTATTTT,CASSAGLAGGDTQYF
TRBD1,TRBV28,TRBJ1-1,few,TGTGCCAGCAGTGGGTCCTCCGGGACAGCGAACACTGAAGCTTTCTTT,CASSGSSGTANTEAFF
TRBD2,TRBV10-3,TRBJ2-1,-,TGTGCCATCAGTGTTGTAGCGGGAGGGCCTAGGGATGAGCAGTTCTTC,CAISVVAGGPRDEQFF
-,TRBV20-1,TRBJ2-1,-,TGCAGTGCTAGAGATCATAAGAGATACAATGAGCAGTTCTTC,CSARDHKRYNEQFF
-,TRBV6-2/TRBV6-3,TRBJ1-1,-,TGTGCCAGCAGTTACTCGACTCGCCGACGGGGCCTCTTGTGGAACACTGAAGCTTTCTTT,CASSYSTRRRGLLWNTEAFF
-,TRBV28,TRBJ1-1,-,TGTGCCAGCAGTTTGGGGCGACAGGCTGAAGCTTTCTTT,CASSLGRQAEAFF
-,TRBV7-9,TRBJ1-4,few,TGTGCCAGCAGCCCCTTATCGGATCTTGCTAATGAAAAACTGTTTTTT,CASSPLSDLANEKLFF
TRBD2,TRBV7-3,TRBJ2-1,many,TGTGCCAGCAGCTCAAGGACTAGCGACAATGAGCAGTTCTTC,CASSSRTSDNEQFF
-,TRBV29-1,TRBJ2-3,few,TGCAGCGTTGGTTTGGGGGCCCCCACAGATACGCAGTATTTT,CSVGLGAPTDTQYF
-,TRBV10-1,TRBJ1-4,many,TGCGCCAGCAGTGAGTCCGGCAGCACTAATGAAAAACTGTTTTTT,CASSESGSTNEKLFF
-,TRBV5-1,TRBJ2-3,-,TGCGCCAGCAACCCGCCGGGGGCGCTTTTAGATACGCAGTATTTT,CASNPPGALLDTQYF